This T cell receptor (beta chain) emerged from a study of blood T cell repertoires in COVID-19. Study-level background: Samples taken during acute and convalescent COVID-19 were collected in the United States, Italy and Spain. The analysed material was cDNA or gDNA that came from T cells, B-cell-depleted T cells, or PBMCs.

V lost 3 bases, J lost 15 bases, and 17 bases lay in between. This CDR3 spans 13 amino acids. In the authors' methods: Amplification of reference gene primers provided the estimated nucleated cell counts. Produced via immunoSEQ multiplex PCR; TCRdb's table is partial and in-frame only. That table gives V, J and clone size, and the DNA gave D and trimming. This sample has around 150,000 clones, with about 88% found just once. Sequencing was done on a sample of peripheral blood. The chain recombines TRBV12-3 or TRBV12-4 with TRBJ1-4; tentatively, D is TRBD1 (5 bases). The sequence was collected from a man aged 18 to 29 with acute or convalescent COVID-19. CDR3 sequence reads: CASSLDLWGGVFF. CDR3 in DNA: TGTGCCAGCAGTTTGGACCTCTGGGGGGGGGTGTTTTTT.